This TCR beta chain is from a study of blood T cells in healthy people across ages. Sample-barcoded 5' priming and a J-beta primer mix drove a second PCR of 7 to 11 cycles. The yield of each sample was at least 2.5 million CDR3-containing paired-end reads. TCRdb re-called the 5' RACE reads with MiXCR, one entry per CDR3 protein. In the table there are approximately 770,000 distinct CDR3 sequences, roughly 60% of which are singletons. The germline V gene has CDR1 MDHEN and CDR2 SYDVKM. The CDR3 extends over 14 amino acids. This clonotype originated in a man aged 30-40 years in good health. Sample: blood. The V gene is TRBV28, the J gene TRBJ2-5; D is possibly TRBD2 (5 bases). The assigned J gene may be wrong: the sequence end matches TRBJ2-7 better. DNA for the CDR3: TGTGCCAGCAGTCCCCTAGCAAAAACCTACGAGCAGTACTTC. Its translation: CASSPLAKTYEQYF.